This TCR beta chain was sequenced in a study of blood T cells in healthy people across ages. Study observations and caveats: Across samples, TCR beta diversity tracked strongly with naive T cell percentage. The unknown donor CMV status may have confounded expanded clonotype changes.

In the case of this clonotype: Antigen specificity is unknown.

Primed by a sample-barcoded 5' primer and a J-beta primer mix, a second PCR proceeded for about 7 to 12 cycles. TCRdb used MiXCR to reprocess the 5' RACE reads, holding one entry per CDR3 protein. The sample lists around 1.1 million distinct CDR3 sequences, more than 30% occurring once. Germline CDR1 SQVTM, CDR2 ANQGSEA. The CDR3 is 11 amino acids. Trimming cost V 8 bases and J 3 bases, with 10 bases left between them. The chain is built from TRBV29-1 and TRBJ1-1; D is uncertain. Sequencing was performed on blood. This receptor was taken from a young man in good health. Written as DNA, the CDR3 is TGCAGCATTGTGGTGGACACTGAAGCTTTCTTT. Protein sequence: CSIVVDTEAFF.